These 30 T cell receptor beta chains originate from one sample sequenced in a study of cytomegalovirus exposure and HLA in healthy donors. Use of 60 Vbeta and 13 Jbeta primers characterized the PCR. Using immunoSEQ multiplex PCR, the repertoire was profiled, and TCRdb retains in-frame clones only, with some absent. Of fewer than 40,000 clones in the sample, roughly 81% were seen once. Sequencing was carried out using PBMCs. These receptors came from a woman aged 40 to 50 in good health and CMV-seronegative.

The rearrangement joins TRBV27 to TRBJ1-6; TRBD1 matches at 8 bases. The trim removed 1 base at V and 7 bases at J, leaving 0 bases unmatched. CDR3 length: 14 residues. The germline gives CDR1 MNHEY, CDR2 SMNVEV (reference sequence). CDR3 loop: CASSLWTGNSPLHF. In DNA, the CDR3 is TGTGCCAGCAGTTTATGGACAGGGAATTCACCCCTCCACTTT.

The V and J genes are TRBV19 and TRBJ2-2; weak D call: TRBD1 (5 bases). The length of the CDR3 is 14 residues. Germline V gene sequence: CDR1 LNHDA, CDR2 SQIVND (reference sequence). V dropped 5 bases and J dropped 2 bases, with 9 bases sitting between them. The CDR3 region is CASSWGGNTGELFF. In DNA form, the CDR3 reads TGTGCCAGTAGTTGGGGCGGCAACACCGGGGAGCTGTTTTTT.

This clone appeared a single time. The rearrangement links TRBV7-3 to TRBJ2-7; D remains ambiguous. This CDR3 spans 13 amino acids. Trimming stripped 2 bases from V and 3 bases from J, with 8 bases between. Germline CDR1 is SGHTA and CDR2 is FQGTGA. The CDR3 sequence: CASSLGLNYEQYF. The CDR3 DNA sequence: TGTGCCAGCAGCTTAGGGCTCAACTACGAGCAGTACTTC.

J is TRBJ2-2 and V is TRBV4-3; D is ambiguous. Between the trimmed V and J ends, which lost 4 bases and 4 bases, there was a span of 7 bases. This CDR3 region has 13 residues. Germline-derived CDR1 and CDR2 are LGHNA and YSLEER. The CDR3 sequence is CASSRVSTGELFF. DNA of the CDR3: TGCGCCAGCAGCCGAGTGAGCACCGGGGAGCTGTTTTTT.

The genes are TRBV7-6 and TRBJ2-1, with D perhaps TRBD2 (7 bases). CDR1 and CDR2 (germline): SGHVS, FNYEAQ. Trimming took 1 base from V and 1 from J, leaving 17 bases between them. CDR3 size: 18 residues. CDR3 coding DNA: TGTGCCAGCAGCTTAGTTATGGCGGGGGCGCCTTCCTACAATGAGCAGTTCTTC. Protein sequence: CASSLVMAGAPSYNEQFF. Full variable domain (missing parts from reference TRBV7-6 and TRBJ2-1): GAGVSQSPRYKVTKRGQDVALRCDPISGHVSLYWYRQALGQGPEFLTYFNYEAQQDKSGLPNDRFSAERPEGSISTLTIQRTEQRDSAMYRCASSLVMAGAPSYNEQFFGPGTRLTVL.

This clone has more than one count but fewer than ten. The chain's CDR3 is CASSGTGGGETQYF. Written as DNA, the CDR3 is TGTGCCAGCAGTGGGACAGGGGGTGGGGAGACCCAGTACTTC. The genes are TRBV2 and TRBJ2-5; 10 bases fit TRBD1. The CDR3 covers 14 residues. Germline values: CDR1 SNHLY, CDR2 FYNNEI. The J segment lost 5 bases and the V segment lost 4 bases, leaving 4 bases of the junction unmatched.

The chain employs TRBV12-5 and TRBJ2-7, with 11 nucleotides matching TRBD1. The CDR3 length is 16 residues. Germline CDR1 is LGHNT and CDR2 is FRNRAP. The J segment lost 2 bases and the V segment lost 2 bases, leaving 5 bases of the junction unmatched. The CDR3 DNA follows: TGTGCTAGTGGTTTGAAACCGGGACAGGGGGCCTACGAGCAGTACTTC. Translating it yields CASGLKPGQGAYEQYF.

The gene calls are TRBV5-1 and TRBJ1-1, with 8 bases that match TRBD1. The CDR3 extends over 16 amino acids. Germline CDR1 and CDR2: SGHRS and YFSETQ. V was pared by 4 bases and J by 0 bases, with 8 bases of the junction left unmatched. The CDR3 sequence is CASSRTGLSMNTEAFF. CDR3 DNA sequence: TGCGCCAGCAGCCGGACAGGGCTCTCCATGAACACTGAAGCTTTCTTT.

With regard to this clone: One end of the junction is discordant with germline, which a read error may explain. The rearrangement links TRBV7-9 to TRBJ2-1, with D possibly matching TRBD2 (7 bases). CDR1 is SEHNR and CDR2 is FQNEAQ in the germline V gene (reference sequence). This CDR3 comprises 16 residues. CDR3 in amino acids: CASSLRWGGSNNEQFF. The CDR3 DNA reads TGTGCCAGCAGCTTAAGGTGGGGGGGCTCCAACAATGAGCAGTTCTTC.

CDR3 loop: CAISEQGDNSPLHF. CDR3 DNA: TGTGCCATCAGTGAACAGGGAGATAATTCACCCCTCCACTTT. This chain joins TRBV10-3 and TRBJ1-6; TRBD1 is a possible D gene (6 bases). Trimming removed 3 bases from V and 5 bases from J, with 8 bases in between. CDR3 length equals 14 residues. The germline V gene has CDR1 ENHRY and CDR2 SYGVKD.

The CDR3 DNA sequence: TGTGCCAGCAGCCCGAGGGGAGGAACGGGCAATCAGCCCCAGCATTTT. Translated: CASSPRGGTGNQPQHF. V gene TRBV7-2 combines with J gene TRBJ1-5; possible D gene TRBD1, 5 bases. This CDR3 region has 16 residues. V was clipped by 5 bases and J by 2 bases, with 16 bases between them. Germline-derived CDR1 and CDR2 are SGHTA and FQGNSA.

This clone was counted a single time. V is TRBV4-2 and J is TRBJ1-1; D is unclear. Trimming cost V 1 base and J 4 bases, with 10 bases left between them. CDR3 length equals 14 residues. Germline V gene lookup returns CDR1 LGHNA and CDR2 YNFKEQ. The CDR3 here is CASSQVSLGTEAFF. CDR3 in DNA: TGTGCCAGCAGCCAAGTCTCCCTCGGCACTGAAGCTTTCTTT.

V and J are TRBV6-6 and TRBJ2-1; TRBD1 aligns across 9 bases. The ends lost 5 bases at V and 0 bases at J; junction bases unmatched: 5. This CDR3 region has 16 residues. CDR1 and CDR2 (germline): MNHNY, SVGAGI (reference sequence). For the CDR3, the DNA is TGTGCCAGCAGTCCCGGGACAGGGTACTCCTACAATGAGCAGTTCTTC. It specifies CASSPGTGYSYNEQFF.

This clone has more than one count but fewer than ten. The CDR3 loop is CATSKYNRGMNTEAFF. The DNA of the CDR3 is TGTGCCACCAGCAAATATAACAGGGGGATGAACACTGAAGCTTTCTTT. The rearrangement uses TRBV15 and TRBJ1-1; 8 bases map to TRBD1. Germline loops: CDR1 LNHNV, CDR2 YYDKDF (reference sequence). The CDR3 consists of 16 residues. V dropped 4 bases and J dropped 0; count of bases not matched to a gene: 7. Supplemented by reference TRBV15 and TRBJ1-1, the full variable domain reads DAMVIQNPRYQVTQFGKPVTLSCSQTLNHNVMYWYQQKSSQAPKLLFHYYDKDFNNEADTPDNFQSRRPNTSFCFLDIRSPGLGDTAMYLCATSKYNRGMNTEAFFGQGTRLTVV.

This clone was seen a few times. The V and J genes are TRBV4-3 and TRBJ2-6, with TRBD1 identical over 7 bases. The CDR3 loop spans 18 amino acids. With V trimmed by 0 bases and J by 0 bases, 5 bases remained unmatched. Germline CDR1 is LGHNA and CDR2 is YSLEER. CDR3 DNA: TGCGCCAGCAGCCAAGATCCGACAGGGAGCTCTGGGGCCAACGTCCTGACTTTC. It specifies CASSQDPTGSSGANVLTF.

This clone was counted only a few times. J is TRBJ2-3 and V is TRBV15; tentatively, D is TRBD2 (6 bases). CDR1 and CDR2 from the germline V gene are LNHNV and YYDKDF (reference sequence). CDR3 length: 17 amino acids. Deletions cut 5 bases from V and 7 bases from J, with 25 bases between. CDR3 DNA: TGTGCCACCAGCGCCTCAAGACTAGACCTTTCGATAAATACGCAGTATTTT. Protein: CATSASRLDLSINTQYF.

This chain joins TRBV7-9 and TRBJ2-5; 10 bases are shared with TRBD2. The CDR3 spans 16 residues. Germline assignment: CDR1 SEHNR and CDR2 FQNEAQ (reference sequence). The V gene end was trimmed by 3 bases and the J gene end by 0 bases; junction bases not matched to a gene: 4. The CDR3 loop is CASSLGLAMYQETQYF. CDR3 sequence (DNA): TGTGCCAGCAGCTTGGGACTAGCGATGTACCAAGAGACCCAGTACTTC.

This clone turned up a few times. V is TRBV7-9 and J is TRBJ1-6; D gene uncertain. This CDR3 is built from 14 residues. The ends were cut back, 1 base at V and 5 bases at J, with 6 bases in the middle. Germline V CDR1 and CDR2: SEHNR, FQNEAQ (reference sequence). The CDR3 reads CASSLVAHNSPLHF. In DNA form, the CDR3 reads TGTGCCAGCAGCTTAGTGGCCCATAATTCACCCCTCCACTTT.

This clone came up a few times. The rearrangement uses TRBV7-9 and TRBJ1-4, with 8 bases matching TRBD1. The trim removed 5 bases at V and 7 bases at J, leaving 6 bases unmatched. CDR1 is SEHNR and CDR2 is FQNEAQ in the germline V gene (reference sequence). This CDR3 comprises 14 residues. In DNA, the CDR3 is TGTGCCAGCAGCCCCGGACAGGGAATTGAAAAACTGTTTTTT. Protein: CASSPGQGIEKLFF.

This rearrangement joins TRBV7-2 to TRBJ1-1; 9 positions agree with TRBD1. This CDR3 contains 13 residues. CDR1 and CDR2 from the germline V gene are SGHTA and FQGNSA. The ends lost 5 bases at V and 11 bases at J; junction bases unmatched: 9. The CDR3 DNA follows: TGTGCCAGCAGCGTACCCGGGACAGGGACGGCTTTCTTT. Its protein is CASSVPGTGTAFF.

The J gene is TRBJ1-2, the V gene TRBV5-6; TRBD1 aligns across 7 bases. Germline CDR1 reads SGHDT; CDR2 reads YYEEEE. V lost 2 bases and J lost 2; bases outside the gene matches: 6. The length of the CDR3 is 15 residues. The CDR3 spells CASSFSGTANYGYTF. Here the CDR3 DNA reads TGTGCCAGCAGCTTCTCCGGGACAGCCAACTATGGCTACACCTTC.

V usage is TRBV4-2 and J usage is TRBJ2-1; D perhaps matches TRBD2 (7 bases). The CDR3 has 15 residues. V lost 0 bases, J lost 14 bases, and 20 bases lay in between. Per the germline V gene, CDR1 is LGHNA and CDR2 is YNFKEQ. CDR3 amino acids: CASSQDYVAGAGEFF. For the CDR3, the DNA is TGTGCCAGCAGCCAAGATTACGTGGCGGGGGCGGGGGAGTTCTTC.

This chain joins TRBV6-5 and TRBJ1-6; 11 bases match TRBD1. Losses at the gene ends were 9 bases for V and 6 bases for J; bases not matched to a gene: 4. The CDR3 covers 14 residues. In germline, CDR1 is MNHEY, CDR2 SVGAGI. The CDR3 loop is CASGTGGFNSPLHF. CDR3 DNA sequence: TGTGCCAGTGGGACAGGGGGTTTTAATTCACCCCTCCACTTT.

The chain is built from TRBV18 and TRBJ2-3; TRBD2 matches at 8 bases. J was trimmed by 3 bases and V by 1 base; bases with no gene match: 3. CDR1 and CDR2 (germline): KGHSH, LQKENI. There are 15 residues in the CDR3. CDR3 sequence reads: CASSPLAGNTDTQYF. The CDR3 bases are TGTGCCAGCTCACCACTAGCGGGGAATACAGATACGCAGTATTTT.

The chain carries TRBV29-1 and TRBJ1-2; 8 nucleotides agree with TRBD1. CDR1 is SQVTM, CDR2 ANQGSEA, per germline. The CDR3 loop spans 13 amino acids. V was pared by 4 bases and J by 6 bases, with 7 bases of the junction left unmatched. CDR3 nucleotides: TGCAGCGTTGGTGACAGGGGATTCCATGGCTACACCTTC. This codes for CSVGDRGFHGYTF.

This clone was seen just once. The chain is built from TRBV5-1 and TRBJ2-1; TRBD1 might be the D (5 bases). Germline lookup yields CDR1 SGHRS and CDR2 YFSETQ. The ends were cut back, 4 bases at V and 13 bases at J, with 18 bases in the middle. The CDR3 has 13 amino acids. In DNA, the CDR3 is TGCGCCAGCAGCAGGGAAGGGGTCGAGTCTCAGTTCTTC. Translating gives CASSREGVESQFF. The variable domain in full, completed from reference TRBV5-1 and TRBJ2-1, reads KAGVTQTPRYLIKTRGQQVTLSCSPISGHRSVSWYQQTPGQGLQFLFEYFSETQRNKGNFPGRFSGRQFSNSRSEMNVSTLELGDSALYLCASSREGVESQFFGPGTRLTVL.

The chain carries TRBV28 and TRBJ1-6; 11 bases are shared with TRBD1. The germline CDR1 and CDR2 sequences are MDHEN and SYDVKM. Trimming removed 4 bases from V and 10 bases from J; junction bases left unmatched: 9. This CDR3 spans 16 amino acids. CDR3 coding DNA: TGTGCCAGCAGTTCATGGGGACAGGGGGGTATATCACCCCTCCACTTT. Its protein product is CASSSWGQGGISPLHF.

As concerns this clone: At one boundary the junction diverges from the germline segment, which might be a read error. J is TRBJ2-1 and V is TRBV7-7; TRBD2 aligns across 14 bases. The germline gives CDR1 SSHAT, CDR2 FNYEAQ (reference sequence). The CDR3 runs to 19 residues. The CDR3, as DNA: TGTGCTAGCAGCCCTTCGTCGGGACTAGCGGGGGTTAACTACAATGAGCAGTTCTTC. Translated: CASSPSSGLAGVNYNEQFF.

This clone was recorded only once. J is TRBJ2-7 and V is TRBV5-6, with D possibly matching TRBD2 (5 bases). From germline, CDR1 is SGHDT and CDR2 YYEEEE. The CDR3 totals 15 residues. Trimming took 4 bases from V and 1 from J, leaving 15 bases between them. CDR3 sequence (DNA): TGTGCCAGCAGCCCCGGGCTAGCCCAATCCTACGAGCAGTACTTC. It yields the protein CASSPGLAQSYEQYF.

The chain is built from TRBV2 and TRBJ1-5, with 10 bases identical to TRBD1. CDR1 and CDR2 (germline): SNHLY, FYNNEI. The CDR3 is 15 residues long. V shed 4 bases and J 7 bases; nucleotides not matched to a gene: 7. CDR3 loop: CASSARQGAGQPQHF. The CDR3 nucleotides are TGTGCCAGCAGTGCTAGACAGGGGGCTGGGCAGCCCCAGCATTTT.